The following is a TCR beta chain sequence with its context. This entry belongs to a study of T cells in Graves' hyperthyroidism and ophthalmopathy. Amplification targeted TCR beta CDR3 regions from RNA transcripts. In the first-round RT-PCR of the TCR CDR3, the HTBI primer set was used. TCRdb ran MiXCR on the multiplex PCR reads and lists one entry per CDR3 protein. This table holds some 140,000 distinct CDR3 sequences, approximately 20% found once. The CDR3 totals 16 residues. In germline, CDR1 is SNHLY, CDR2 FYNNEI. After removal of 6 bases from V and 5 bases from J, the junction contained 12 bases not matched to a gene.

The specimen sequenced was blood. The sequence derives from a woman between 45 and 65 years old with Graves' hyperthyroidism that later progressed to Graves' ophthalmopathy. J is TRBJ1-4 and V is TRBV2; 7 positions match TRBD1. The CDR3 DNA reads TGTGCCAGCAGCTACGGGACCGGGACAGTGAATGAAAAACTGTTTTTT. Its protein product is CASSYGTGTVNEKLFF.